This T cell receptor beta chain was found in a study of T cells in Graves' hyperthyroidism and ophthalmopathy. Whole-study context: Blood from the periphery was taken at initial diagnosis, before any treatment.

The CDR3 is made up of 14 amino acids. The germline V gene has CDR1 ENHRY and CDR2 SYGVKD. Whole-study results and caveats: In blood, most of the thyroid clonotypes expanded above 0.001 were also present.

Pregnant or lactating patients were excluded, as were those with uncontrolled infection or other autoimmune disease. Used for diagnoses were clinical symptoms, serum thyroxine and TRAb, thyroid ultrasound and orbital computed tomography. TCR beta CDR3 regions were amplified from RNA transcripts. The study used the HTBI primer set for a first-round RT-PCR of the TCR CDR3. Using its own MiXCR run on the multiplex PCR reads, TCRdb lists one record per CDR3 protein. The sample yields some 600,000 distinct CDR3 sequences, roughly 13% seen once. Turning to this clonotype: Its antigen is undetermined. A single base separates this from a much larger clone, so it may be a read error.

Sequenced: blood. The sequence was collected from a woman between 25 and 40 years old with Graves' hyperthyroidism that later progressed to Graves' ophthalmopathy. The chain has TRBV10-3 and TRBJ2-1; TRBD1 matches 10 bases. The J call is uncertain, as TRBJ2-7 better fits the DNA end. CDR3 nucleotides: TGTGCCTCACAAGCGGGACAGGGGAACAATGAGCAGTACTTC. This gives the protein CASQAGQGNNEQYF.